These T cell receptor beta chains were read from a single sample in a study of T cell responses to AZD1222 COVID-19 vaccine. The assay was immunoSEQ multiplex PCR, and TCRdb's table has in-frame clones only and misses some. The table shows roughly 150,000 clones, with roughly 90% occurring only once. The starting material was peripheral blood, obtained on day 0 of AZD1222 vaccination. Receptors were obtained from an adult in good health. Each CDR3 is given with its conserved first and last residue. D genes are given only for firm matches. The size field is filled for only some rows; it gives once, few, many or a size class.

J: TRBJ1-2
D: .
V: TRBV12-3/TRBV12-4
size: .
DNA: TGTGCCAGCAGTTTAATAGCTAACTATGGCTACACCTTC
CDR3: CASSLIANYGYTF

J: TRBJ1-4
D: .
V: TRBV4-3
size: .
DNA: TGCGCCAGCAGCCAACGGGAGGGGTTTGAAAAACTGTTTTTT
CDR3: CASSQREGFEKLFF

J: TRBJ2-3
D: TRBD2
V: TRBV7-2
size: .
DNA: TGTGCCAGCAGCTTAAGACTAGCGGGAGGAGGGGTAGATACGCAGTATTTT
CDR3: CASSLRLAGGGVDTQYF

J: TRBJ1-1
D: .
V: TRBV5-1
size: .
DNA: TGCGCCAGCAGCTTGGATGAGGGGTACACTGAAGCTTTCTTT
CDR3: CASSLDEGYTEAFF

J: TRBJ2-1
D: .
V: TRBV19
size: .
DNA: TGTGCCAGTAGTGCACATCTCCGGGACAATGAGCAGTTCTTC
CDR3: CASSAHLRDNEQFF

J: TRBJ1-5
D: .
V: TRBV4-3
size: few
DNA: TGCGCCAGCAGCCAAGATCTAGGAGGGGCAAATCAGCCCCAGCATTTT
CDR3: CASSQDLGGANQPQHF

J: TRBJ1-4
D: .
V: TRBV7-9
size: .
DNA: TGTGCCAGCAGCTTGCTATGGAGTCAGACAGATGAAAAACTGTTTTTT
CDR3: CASSLLWSQTDEKLFF

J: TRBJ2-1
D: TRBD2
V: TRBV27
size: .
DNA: TGTGCCAGCACCGTAGCGGGTAAGGTGCCCTACAATGAGCAGTTCTTC
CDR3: CASTVAGKVPYNEQFF

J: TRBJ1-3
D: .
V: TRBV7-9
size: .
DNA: TGTGCCAGCAGCTTAAACCATGGAACTGGAAACACCATATATTTT
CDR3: CASSLNHGTGNTIYF

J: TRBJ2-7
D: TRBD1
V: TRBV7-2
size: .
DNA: TGTGCCAGCAGCTTGGGGGCCCGGACAGGGGGGTACGAGCAGTACTTC
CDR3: CASSLGARTGGYEQYF

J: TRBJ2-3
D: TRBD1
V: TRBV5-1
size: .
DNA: TGCGCCAGCGCACAGGGGTACTTAGATACGCAGTATTTT
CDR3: CASAQGYLDTQYF

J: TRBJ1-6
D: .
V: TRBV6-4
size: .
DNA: TGTGCCAGCAGTGTATCCGGGGTTAATTCACCCCTCCACTTT
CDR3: CASSVSGVNSPLHF

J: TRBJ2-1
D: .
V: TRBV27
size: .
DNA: TGTGCCAGCAGTTTAAGGGCCTTCATCTCCTACAATGAGCAGTTCTTC
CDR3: CASSLRAFISYNEQFF

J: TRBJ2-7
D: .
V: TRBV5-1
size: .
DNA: TGCGCCAGCAGCGAGACCTATGACTACGAGCAGTACTTC
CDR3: CASSETYDYEQYF

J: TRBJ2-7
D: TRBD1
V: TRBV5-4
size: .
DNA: TGTGCCAGCAGCTTTAACAGGGGGCTCAACGAGCAGTACTTC
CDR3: CASSFNRGLNEQYF

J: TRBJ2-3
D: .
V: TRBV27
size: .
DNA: TGTGCCAGCAGTTTATACAGCGGCGCTTCCACAGATACGCAGTATTTT
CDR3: CASSLYSGASTDTQYF

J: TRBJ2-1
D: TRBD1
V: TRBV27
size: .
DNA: TGTGCCAGCAGCTTGTTCAGGGGGGAGCAGTTCTTC
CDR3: CASSLFRGEQFF

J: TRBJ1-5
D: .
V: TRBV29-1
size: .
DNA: TGCAGCGTTCTACAAGGCAATCAGCCCCAGCATTTT
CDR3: CSVLQGNQPQHF

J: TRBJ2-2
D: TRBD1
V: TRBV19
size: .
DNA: TGTGCCAGTAGCGGGACAGGGCAGACCGGGGAGCTGTTTTTT
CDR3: CASSGTGQTGELFF

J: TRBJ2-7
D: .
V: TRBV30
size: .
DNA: TGTGCCTGGCGTCAGGATACCTACGAGCAGTACTTC
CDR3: CAWRQDTYEQYF

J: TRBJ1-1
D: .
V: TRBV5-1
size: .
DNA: TGCGCCAGCAGCTTATTGGGGGCTGACACTGAAGCTTTCTTT
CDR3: CASSLLGADTEAFF

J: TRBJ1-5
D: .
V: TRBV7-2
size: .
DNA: TGTGCCAGCAGCTTAGGGGCTTTTGGCAATCAGCCCCAGCATTTT
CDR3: CASSLGAFGNQPQHF

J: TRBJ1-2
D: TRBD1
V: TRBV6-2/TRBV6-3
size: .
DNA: TGTGCCAGCAGTTACACGGGACAGAAGAACTATGGCTACACCTTC
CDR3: CASSYTGQKNYGYTF

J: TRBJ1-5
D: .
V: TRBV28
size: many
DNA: TGTGCCAGCACCCTTGAACCCCAGGATAGCAATCAGCCCCAGCATTTT
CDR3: CASTLEPQDSNQPQHF

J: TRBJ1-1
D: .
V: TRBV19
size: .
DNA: TGTGCCAGTAGTGACAGGAACACTGAAGCTTTCTTT
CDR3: CASSDRNTEAFF

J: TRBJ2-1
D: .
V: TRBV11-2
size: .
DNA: TGTGCCAGCAGCTTCGTGAATAACAATGAGCAGTTCTTC
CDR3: CASSFVNNNEQFF

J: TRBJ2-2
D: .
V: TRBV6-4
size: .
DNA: TGTGCCAGCAGTGACTCTTCGAACACCGGGGAGCTGTTTTTT
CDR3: CASSDSSNTGELFF

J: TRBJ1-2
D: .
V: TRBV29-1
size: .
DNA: TGCAGCGTTGAAGGCCGAGAGGGGTCTAACTATGGCTACACCTTC
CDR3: CSVEGREGSNYGYTF

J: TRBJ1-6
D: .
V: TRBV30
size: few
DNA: TGTGCCTGGAGCCCGGGATTAAATTCACCCCTCCACTTT
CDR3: CAWSPGLNSPLHF

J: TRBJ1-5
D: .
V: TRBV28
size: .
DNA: TGTGCCAGCAGTTTTACGGTCCCAAGCAATCAGCCCCAGCATTTT
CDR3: CASSFTVPSNQPQHF

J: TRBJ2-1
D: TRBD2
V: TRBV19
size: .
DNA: TGTGCCAGTAGTATAACTAGCGGGAGCTCCTACAATGAGCAGTTCTTC
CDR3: CASSITSGSSYNEQFF

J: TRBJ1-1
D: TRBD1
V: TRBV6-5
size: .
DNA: TGTGCCAGCAGGCTGACAGGGGGCAAAGCTTTCTTT
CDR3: CASRLTGGKAFF

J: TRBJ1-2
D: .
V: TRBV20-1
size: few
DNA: TGCAGTGCTAGTACAGGGAACTACTATGGCTACACCTTC
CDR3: CSASTGNYYGYTF

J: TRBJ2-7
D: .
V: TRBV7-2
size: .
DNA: TGTGCCAGCAGCTTAAGGGCAGGGGGGGACTACGAGCAGTACTTC
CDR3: CASSLRAGGDYEQYF

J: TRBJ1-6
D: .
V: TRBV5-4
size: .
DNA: TGTGCCAGCAGCTTGGCAGGGTATTCACCCCTCCACTTT
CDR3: CASSLAGYSPLHF

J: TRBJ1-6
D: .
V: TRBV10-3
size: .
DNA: TGTGCCATCAGTGAGTCGCGGGGATATTCACCCCTCCACTTT
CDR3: CAISESRGYSPLHF

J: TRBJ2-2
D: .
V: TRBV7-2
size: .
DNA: TGTGCCAGCAGCTTAGCTCAGTCCTCCCCCCGGCAAAACACCGGGGAGCTGTTTTTT
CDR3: CASSLAQSSPRQNTGELFF

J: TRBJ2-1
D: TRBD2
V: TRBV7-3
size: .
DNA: TGTGCCAGCAGCCCAAACGGCGGGGGGCTAAATGAGCAGTTCTTC
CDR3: CASSPNGGGLNEQFF

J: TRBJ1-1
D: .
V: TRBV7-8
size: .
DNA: TGTGCCAGCAGCTTGATTGGACACCCGAACACTGAAGCTTTCTTT
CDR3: CASSLIGHPNTEAFF

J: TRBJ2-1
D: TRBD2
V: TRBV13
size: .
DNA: TGTGCCAGCAGCCCAACCGTTGGGGCGGGAGGGCCGGTCAATGAGCAGTTCTTC
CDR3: CASSPTVGAGGPVNEQFF

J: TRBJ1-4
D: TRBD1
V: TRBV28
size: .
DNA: TGTGCCAGCATGAATACCGGGACAGGGAATGAAAAACTGTTTTTT
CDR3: CASMNTGTGNEKLFF

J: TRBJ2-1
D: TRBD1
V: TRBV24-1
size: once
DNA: TGTGCCACCAGTGCATACAGGGGTCCAAGAGGTTTCAGCTCCTACAATGAGCAGTTCTTC
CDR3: CATSAYRGPRGFSSYNEQFF

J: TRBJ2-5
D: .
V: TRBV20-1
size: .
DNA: TGCAGTGCAAGGACAGAGGCCCAGTACTTC
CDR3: CSARTEAQYF